This T cell receptor (beta chain) emerged from a study of T cells in Graves' hyperthyroidism and ophthalmopathy. This clonotype was seen ten or more times. As yet, its antigen is unknown. With 5 bases clipped from V and 13 bases from J, the junction kept 7 bases outside the gene matches. The CDR3 covers 14 residues. Germline V CDR1 and CDR2: SGHAT, FQNNGV. TCR beta CDR3 sequences were amplified from RNA transcripts. The HTBI primer set was used in a first-round RT-PCR of the TCR CDR3. MiXCR, applied by TCRdb to the multiplex PCR reads, yields one record per CDR3 protein. The sample holds fewer than 200,000 distinct CDR3 sequences, 15% to 20% seen once. Study-wide points: Expanded thyroid clonotypes (above 0.001) were mostly also found in blood.

This TCR derives from a woman aged 45-65 years with Graves' hyperthyroidism. Sequencing input: blood. V is TRBV11-2 and J is TRBJ2-1; 14 positions match TRBD2. CDR3: CASSQTSGGATQFF. In DNA, the CDR3 is TGTGCCAGCAGCCAGACTAGCGGGGGGGCAACTCAGTTCTTC.